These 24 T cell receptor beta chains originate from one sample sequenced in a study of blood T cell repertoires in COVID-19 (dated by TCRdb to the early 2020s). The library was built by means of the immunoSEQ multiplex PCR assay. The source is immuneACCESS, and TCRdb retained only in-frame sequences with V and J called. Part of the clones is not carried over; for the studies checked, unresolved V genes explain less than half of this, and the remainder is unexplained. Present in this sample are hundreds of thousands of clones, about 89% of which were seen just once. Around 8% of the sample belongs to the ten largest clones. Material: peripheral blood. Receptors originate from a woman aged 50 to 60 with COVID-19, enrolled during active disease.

CDR3 amino acids: CASRLGDRGLNQPQHF. CDR3 sequence (DNA): TGTGCCAGCAGATTAGGGGACAGGGGGTTGAATCAGCCCCAGCATTTT. The J gene is TRBJ1-5, the V gene TRBV28; 11 positions match TRBD1. V was pared by 6 bases and J by 4 bases, with 8 bases of the junction left unmatched. Germline V gives CDR1 MDHEN, CDR2 SYDVKM. The CDR3 sequence is 16 residues long.

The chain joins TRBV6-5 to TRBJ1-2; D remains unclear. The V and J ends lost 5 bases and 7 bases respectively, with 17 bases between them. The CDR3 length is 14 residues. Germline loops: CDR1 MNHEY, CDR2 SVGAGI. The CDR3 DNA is TGTGCCAGCAGTCCTCCCAGCGGGGTCAGTGGCTACACCTTC. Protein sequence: CASSPPSGVSGYTF.

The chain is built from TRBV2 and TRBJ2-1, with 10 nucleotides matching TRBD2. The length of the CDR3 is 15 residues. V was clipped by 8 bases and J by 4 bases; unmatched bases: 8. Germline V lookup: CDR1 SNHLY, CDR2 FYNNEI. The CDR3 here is CASRTRLAGYNEQFF. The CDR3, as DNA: TGTGCCAGCCGAACTCGACTAGCGGGTTACAATGAGCAGTTCTTC. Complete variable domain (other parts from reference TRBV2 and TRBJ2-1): EPEVTQTPSHQVTQMGQEVILRCVPISNHLYFYWYRQILGQKVEFLVSFYNNEISEKSEIFDDQFSVERPDGSNFTLKIRSTKLEDSAMYFCASRTRLAGYNEQFFGPGTRLTVL.

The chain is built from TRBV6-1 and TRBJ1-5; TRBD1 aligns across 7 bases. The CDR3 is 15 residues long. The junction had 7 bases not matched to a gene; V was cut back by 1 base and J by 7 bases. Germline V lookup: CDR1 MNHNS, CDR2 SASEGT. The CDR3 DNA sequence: TGTGCCAGCAGTGAAGGGAGGGGGCTCGGGCAGCCCCAGCATTTT. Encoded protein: CASSEGRGLGQPQHF.

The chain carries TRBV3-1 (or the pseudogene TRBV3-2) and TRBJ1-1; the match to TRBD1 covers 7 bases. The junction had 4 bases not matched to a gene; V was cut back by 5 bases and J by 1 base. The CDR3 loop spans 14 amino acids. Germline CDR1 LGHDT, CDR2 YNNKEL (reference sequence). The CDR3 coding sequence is TGTGCCAGCAGCTATAACAGGGGGAACACTGAAGCTTTCTTT. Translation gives CASSYNRGNTEAFF.

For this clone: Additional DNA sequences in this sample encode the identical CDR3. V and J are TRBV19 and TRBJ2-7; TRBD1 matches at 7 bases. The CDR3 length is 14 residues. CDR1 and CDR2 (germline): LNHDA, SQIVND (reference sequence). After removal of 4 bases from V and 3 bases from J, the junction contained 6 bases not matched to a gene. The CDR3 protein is CASSTRQGNYEQYF. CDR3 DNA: TGTGCCAGTAGTACCCGACAGGGTAACTACGAGCAGTACTTC.

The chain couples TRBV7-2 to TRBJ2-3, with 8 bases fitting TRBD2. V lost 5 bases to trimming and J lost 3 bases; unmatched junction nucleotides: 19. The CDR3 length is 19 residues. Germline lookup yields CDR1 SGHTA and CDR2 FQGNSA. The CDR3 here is CASSAPGGGPPRMTDTQYF. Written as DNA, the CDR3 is TGTGCCAGCAGCGCCCCGGGGGGGGGCCCCCCCCGGATGACAGATACGCAGTATTTT. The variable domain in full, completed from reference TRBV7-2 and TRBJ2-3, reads GAGVSQSPSNKVTEKGKDVELRCDPISGHTALYWYRQSLGQGLEFLIYFQGNSAPDKSGLPSDRFSAERTGGSVSTLTIQRTQQEDSAVYLCASSAPGGGPPRMTDTQYFGPGTRLTVL.

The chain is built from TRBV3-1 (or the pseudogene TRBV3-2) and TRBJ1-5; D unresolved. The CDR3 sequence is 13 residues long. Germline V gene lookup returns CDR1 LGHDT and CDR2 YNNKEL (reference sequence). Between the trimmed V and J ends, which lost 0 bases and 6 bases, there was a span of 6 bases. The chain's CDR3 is CASSQERVQPQHF. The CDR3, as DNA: TGTGCCAGCAGCCAAGAGCGAGTTCAGCCCCAGCATTTT.

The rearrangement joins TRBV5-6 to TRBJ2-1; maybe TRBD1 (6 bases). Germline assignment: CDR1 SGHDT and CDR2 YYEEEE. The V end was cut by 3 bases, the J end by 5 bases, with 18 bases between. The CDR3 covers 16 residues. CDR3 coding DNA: TGTGCCAGCAGCTGGGTGGGGGCGCCTTTGAACAATGAGCAGTTCTTC. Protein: CASSWVGAPLNNEQFF.

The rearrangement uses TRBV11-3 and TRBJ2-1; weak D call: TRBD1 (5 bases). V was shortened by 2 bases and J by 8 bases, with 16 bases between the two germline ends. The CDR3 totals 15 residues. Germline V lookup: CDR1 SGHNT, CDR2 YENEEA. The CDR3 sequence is CASSLRVSQVDEQFF. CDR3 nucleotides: TGTGCCAGCAGCTTAAGAGTTTCACAGGTAGATGAGCAGTTCTTC.

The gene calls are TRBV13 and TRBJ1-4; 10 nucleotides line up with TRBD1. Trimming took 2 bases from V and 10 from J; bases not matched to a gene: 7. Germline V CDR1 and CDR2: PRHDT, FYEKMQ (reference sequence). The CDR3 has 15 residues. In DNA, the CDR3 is TGTGCCAGCAGCTTAAGAGGGACAGGGGCTGGAAAACTGTTTTTT. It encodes CASSLRGTGAGKLFF.

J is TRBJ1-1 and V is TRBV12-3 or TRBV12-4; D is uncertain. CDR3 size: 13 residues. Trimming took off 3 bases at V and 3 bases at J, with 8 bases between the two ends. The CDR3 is CASSFSQDTEAFF. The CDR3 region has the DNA TGTGCCAGCAGTTTTTCCCAGGACACTGAAGCTTTCTTT.

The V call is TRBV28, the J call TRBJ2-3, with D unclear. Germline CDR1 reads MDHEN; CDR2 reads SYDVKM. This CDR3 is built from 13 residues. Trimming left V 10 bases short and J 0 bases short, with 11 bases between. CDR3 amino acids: CATQLPSTDTQYF. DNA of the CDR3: TGTGCCACCCAACTACCTAGCACAGATACGCAGTATTTT.

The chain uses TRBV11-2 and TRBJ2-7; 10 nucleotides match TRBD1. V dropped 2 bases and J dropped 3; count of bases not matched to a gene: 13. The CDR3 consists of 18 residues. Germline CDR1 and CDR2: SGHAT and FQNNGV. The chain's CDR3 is CASSLTGTGASAIYEQYF. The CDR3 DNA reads TGTGCCAGCAGCTTAACCGGGACAGGGGCCTCCGCAATCTACGAGCAGTACTTC.

CDR3 nucleotide sequence: TGTGCCAGCAGCGACAGTATATCACCCCTCCACTTT. Residues: CASSDSISPLHF. The rearrangement joins TRBV12-3 or TRBV12-4 to TRBJ1-6; tentative D call: TRBD1 (5 bases). The CDR3 has 12 amino acids. V was shortened by 6 bases and J by 10 bases, with 10 bases between the two germline ends.

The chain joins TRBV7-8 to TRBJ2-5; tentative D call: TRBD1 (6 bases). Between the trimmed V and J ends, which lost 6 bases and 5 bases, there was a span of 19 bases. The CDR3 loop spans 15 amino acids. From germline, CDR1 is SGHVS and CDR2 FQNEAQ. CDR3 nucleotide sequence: TGTGCCAGCAGGTCCGGCCCAGGGGCAATTGAGACCCAGTACTTC. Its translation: CASRSGPGAIETQYF.

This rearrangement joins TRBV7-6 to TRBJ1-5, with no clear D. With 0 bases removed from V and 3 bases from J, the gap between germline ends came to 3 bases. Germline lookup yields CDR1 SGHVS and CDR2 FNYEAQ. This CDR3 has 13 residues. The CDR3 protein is CASSLAANQPQHF. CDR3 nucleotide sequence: TGTGCCAGCAGCTTAGCGGCCAATCAGCCCCAGCATTTT.

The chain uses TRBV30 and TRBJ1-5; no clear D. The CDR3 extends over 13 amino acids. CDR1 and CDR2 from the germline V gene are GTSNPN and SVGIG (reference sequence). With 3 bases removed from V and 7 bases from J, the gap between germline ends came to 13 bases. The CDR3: CAWRDPGSQPQHF. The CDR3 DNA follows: TGTGCCTGGAGGGATCCCGGGTCCCAGCCCCAGCATTTT.

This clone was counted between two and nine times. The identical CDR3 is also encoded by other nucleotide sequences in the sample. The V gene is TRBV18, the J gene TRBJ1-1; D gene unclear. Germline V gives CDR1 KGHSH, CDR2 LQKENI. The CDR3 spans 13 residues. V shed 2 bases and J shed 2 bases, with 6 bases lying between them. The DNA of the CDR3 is TGTGCCAGCTCACCAGCGGTTAACACTGAAGCTTTCTTT. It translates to CASSPAVNTEAFF.

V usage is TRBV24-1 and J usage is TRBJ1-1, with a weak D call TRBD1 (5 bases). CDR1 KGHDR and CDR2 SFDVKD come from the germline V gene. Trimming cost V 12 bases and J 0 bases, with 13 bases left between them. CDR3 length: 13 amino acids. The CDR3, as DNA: TGTGCCTCATCGGCAGGGATGAACACTGAAGCTTTCTTT. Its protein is CASSAGMNTEAFF.

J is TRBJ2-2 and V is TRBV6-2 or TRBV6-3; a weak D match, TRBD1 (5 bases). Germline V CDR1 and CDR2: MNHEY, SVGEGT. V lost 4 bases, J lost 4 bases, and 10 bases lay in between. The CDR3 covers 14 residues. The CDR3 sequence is CASSSKGLTGELFF. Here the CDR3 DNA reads TGTGCCAGCAGTTCGAAGGGGCTCACCGGGGAGCTGTTTTTT.

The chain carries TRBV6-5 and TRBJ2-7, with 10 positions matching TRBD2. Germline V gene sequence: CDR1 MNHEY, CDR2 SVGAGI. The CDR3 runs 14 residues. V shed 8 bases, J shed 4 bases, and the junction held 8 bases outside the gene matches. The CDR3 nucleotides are TGTGCCAGCGAGGCTAGCGGGGGAACGTACGAGCAGTACTTC. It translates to CASEASGGTYEQYF.

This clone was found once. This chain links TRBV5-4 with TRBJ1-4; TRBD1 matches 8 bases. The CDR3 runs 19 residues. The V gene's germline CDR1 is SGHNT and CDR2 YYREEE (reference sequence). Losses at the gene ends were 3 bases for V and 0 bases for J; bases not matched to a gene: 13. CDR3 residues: CASSSHRSGGVATNEKLFF. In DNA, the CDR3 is TGTGCCAGCAGCTCCCATCGGTCAGGGGGCGTTGCAACTAATGAAAAACTGTTTTTT.

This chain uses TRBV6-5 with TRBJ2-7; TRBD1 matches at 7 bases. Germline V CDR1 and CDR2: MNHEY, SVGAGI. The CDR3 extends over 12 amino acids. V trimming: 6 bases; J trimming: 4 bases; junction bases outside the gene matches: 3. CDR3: CASSRDRYEQYF. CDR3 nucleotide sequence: TGTGCCAGCAGCCGGGACAGATACGAGCAGTACTTC.